Each of the 3 T cell receptor beta chains below was sequenced from the same sample in a study of cytomegalovirus exposure and HLA in healthy donors. Primers for the PCR totalled 60 Vbeta and 13 Jbeta. The assay was immunoSEQ multiplex PCR, and TCRdb's table has in-frame clones only and misses some. Of about 84,000 clones in the sample, roughly 73% were seen once. The sample comprised PBMCs. All receptors come from a male donor in good health and CMV-seropositive.

The rearrangement uses TRBV5-1 and TRBJ1-2; 7 bases agree with TRBD1. CDR3 length: 17 amino acids. With 2 bases clipped from V and 8 bases from J, the junction kept 18 bases outside the gene matches. CDR1 and CDR2 from the germline V gene are SGHRS and YFSETQ. CDR3 amino acids: CASSFTGTVGSPSGYTF. Here the CDR3 DNA reads TGCGCCAGCAGCTTCACCGGGACAGTCGGCTCCCCCAGCGGCTACACCTTC.

The chain couples TRBV7-2 to TRBJ1-5, with TRBD1 matching 7 bases. The germline V gene has CDR1 SGHTA and CDR2 FQGNSA. The CDR3 spans 14 residues. V shed 5 bases, J shed 7 bases, and the junction held 8 bases outside the gene matches. DNA of the CDR3: TGTGCCAGCAGCCTGAGGGGCAGGGGGCAGCCCCAGCATTTT. Its translation is CASSLRGRGQPQHF. Looking up the rest from reference TRBV7-2 and TRBJ1-5 gives the full variable domain: GAGVSQSPSNKVTEKGKDVELRCDPISGHTALYWYRQSLGQGLEFLIYFQGNSAPDKSGLPSDRFSAERTGGSVSTLTIQRTQQEDSAVYLCASSLRGRGQPQHFGDGTRLSIL.

V and J are TRBV2 and TRBJ2-1; 12 bases map to TRBD2. The CDR3 totals 15 residues. The V gene end was trimmed by 5 bases and the J gene end by 7 bases; junction bases not matched to a gene: 6. Per germline, CDR1 SNHLY and CDR2 FYNNEI. In nucleotides, the CDR3 is TGTGCCAGCAGTTCGAGGACTAGCGGGATGAATGAGCAGTTCTTC. This encodes CASSSRTSGMNEQFF.